This entry describes one T cell receptor (beta chain). Germline CDR1 reads MDHEN; CDR2 reads SYDVKM. J gave up 3 bases and V 4 bases, and 9 bases lay outside the gene matches. This CDR3 has 15 amino acids. Here immunoSEQ multiplex PCR was the method, and the copy in TCRdb shows in-frame clones only, minus some. The sample gives 85,000 to 130,000 clones, about 87% of which show up once; 1.8% is in the top ten. The sample originates from a study of cytomegalovirus exposure and HLA in healthy donors. Sequencing was carried out using PBMCs. This TCR was recovered from a woman between 18 and 29 years old in good health and CMV-seropositive. The chain joins TRBV28 to TRBJ2-7; 7 bases agree with TRBD1. The DNA of the CDR3 is TGTGCCAGCAGTTCCCCGACAGGGTCCCACTACGAGCAGTACTTC. This translates into CASSSPTGSHYEQYF.